Detailed here is one T cell receptor beta chain. Antigen: not known. This sample was included in a study of T cell responses to AZD1222 COVID-19 vaccine. Overall study results and limits: Donors were largely white British and mainly female; clonal diversity was possibly underestimated. Recipients of AZD1222 seropositive at baseline numbered only 5 to 7. With dominance at 160-218 and 743-854, vaccine-associated CD4 TCRs spanned spike.

The CDR3 runs 15 residues. CDR1 and CDR2 (germline): LGHNA, YNFKEQ. J gave up 5 bases and V 1 base, and 7 bases lay outside the gene matches. Profiled with immunoSEQ multiplex PCR; TCRdb holds only in-frame clones, not every one. The table records about 150,000 clones, around 90% of them present only once. This sample comprised peripheral blood, obtained 28 days after the second AZD1222 dose. The chain employs TRBV4-2 and TRBJ2-5, with 7 bases identical to TRBD2. This sequence originates from an adult who received the AZD1222 COVID-19 vaccine. The CDR3 region is CASSQVGGAWETQYF. The CDR3 coding sequence is TGTGCCAGCAGCCAAGTGGGAGGGGCTTGGGAGACCCAGTACTTC.